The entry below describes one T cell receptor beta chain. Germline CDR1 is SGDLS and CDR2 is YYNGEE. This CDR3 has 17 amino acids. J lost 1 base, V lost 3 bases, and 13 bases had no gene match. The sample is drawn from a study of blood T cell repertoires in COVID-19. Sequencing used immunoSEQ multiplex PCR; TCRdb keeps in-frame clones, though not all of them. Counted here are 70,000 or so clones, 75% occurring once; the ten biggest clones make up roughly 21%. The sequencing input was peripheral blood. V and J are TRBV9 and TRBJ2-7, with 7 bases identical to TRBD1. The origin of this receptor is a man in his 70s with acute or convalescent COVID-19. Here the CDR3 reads CASSADLRTGRSYEQYF. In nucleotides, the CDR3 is TGTGCCAGCAGCGCAGACCTCAGGACAGGACGTTCCTACGAGCAGTACTTC. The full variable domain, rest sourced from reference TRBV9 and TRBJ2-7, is DSGVTQTPKHLITATGQRVTLRCSPRSGDLSVYWYQQSLDQGLQFLIQYYNGEERAKGNILERFSAQQFPDLHSELNLSSLELGDSALYFCASSADLRTGRSYEQYFGPGTRLTVT.